This T cell receptor beta chain was obtained from a study of T cells after yellow fever vaccination. In its sample, this clonotype was seen many times. Its antigen is not known. TCRdb re-called the 5' RACE reads through MiXCR, storing one row per CDR3 protein. The data show roughly 340,000 distinct CDR3 sequences, 3% to 4.5% seen once. Study-wide results and limits: It was the secondary response that reached its peak faster, day 5 versus 15, but it was weaker.

The sample consisted of PBMCs, taken 5 days after the yellow fever booster vaccination. The origin of this receptor is a man younger than 30 who received the YFV17D yellow fever vaccine.

CDR3 DNA sequence: TGCGCCAGCAGCTTGGCGATAGCGGGGGACAATGAGCAGTTCTTC. It encodes CASSLAIAGDNEQFF. The rearrangement links TRBV5-1 to TRBJ2-1; TRBD2 agrees at 9 bases. Trimming cost V 0 bases and J 5 bases; bases outside gene matches: 3. CDR3 length: 15 residues. Germline V CDR1 and CDR2: SGHRS, YFSETQ.